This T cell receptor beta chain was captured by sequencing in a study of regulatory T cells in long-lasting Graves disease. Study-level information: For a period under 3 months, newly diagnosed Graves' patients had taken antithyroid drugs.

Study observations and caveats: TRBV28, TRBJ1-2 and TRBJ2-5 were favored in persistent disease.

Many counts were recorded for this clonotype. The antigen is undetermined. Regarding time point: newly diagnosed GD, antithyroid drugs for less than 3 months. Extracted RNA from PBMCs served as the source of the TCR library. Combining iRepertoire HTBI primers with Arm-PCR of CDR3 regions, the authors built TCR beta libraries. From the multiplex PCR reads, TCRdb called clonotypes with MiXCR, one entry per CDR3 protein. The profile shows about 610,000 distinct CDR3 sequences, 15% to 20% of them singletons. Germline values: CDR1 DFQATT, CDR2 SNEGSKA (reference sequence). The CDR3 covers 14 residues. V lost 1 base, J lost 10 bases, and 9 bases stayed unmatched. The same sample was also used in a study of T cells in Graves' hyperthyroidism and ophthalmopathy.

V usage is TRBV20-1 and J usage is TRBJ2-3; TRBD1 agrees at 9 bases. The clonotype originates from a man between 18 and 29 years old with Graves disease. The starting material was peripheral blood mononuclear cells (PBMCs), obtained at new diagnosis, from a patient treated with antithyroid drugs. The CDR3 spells CSARVWDRAQAQYF. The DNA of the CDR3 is TGCAGTGCTAGAGTATGGGACAGGGCCCAGGCGCAGTATTTT.